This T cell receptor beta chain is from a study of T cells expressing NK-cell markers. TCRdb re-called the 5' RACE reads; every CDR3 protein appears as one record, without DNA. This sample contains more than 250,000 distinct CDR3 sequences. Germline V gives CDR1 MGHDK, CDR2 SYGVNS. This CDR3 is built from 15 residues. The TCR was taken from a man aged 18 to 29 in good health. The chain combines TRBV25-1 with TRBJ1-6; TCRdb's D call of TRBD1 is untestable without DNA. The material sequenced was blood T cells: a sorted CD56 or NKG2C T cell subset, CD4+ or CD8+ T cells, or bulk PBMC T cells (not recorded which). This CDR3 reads CASSSPGGADSPLHF.